This section outlines one T cell receptor beta chain sequence together with its context. The repertoire was sequenced with immunoSEQ multiplex PCR; TCRdb's copy has only in-frame clones and lacks some. This sample carries tens of thousands of clones, about 82% of them seen once, and the ten largest clones take approximately 4%. These data are taken from a study of blood T cell repertoires in COVID-19. Study information: Whether acute or convalescent, the COVID-19 samples came from the United States, Italy and Spain. Sources were T cells, B-cell-depleted T cells, or PBMCs; the material itself was cDNA or gDNA.

Participants were aged about 18 to 89 years from roughly 26 US areas. V was clipped by 6 bases and J by 4 bases, with 15 bases between them. Germline V gene sequence: CDR1 MNHEY, CDR2 SVGAGI. This CDR3 contains 15 residues. This clonotype was obtained from a woman aged 40 to 50 with acute COVID-19. V is TRBV6-5 and J is TRBJ1-4, with D possibly being TRBD1 (5 bases). The sequenced material came from PBMCs or T cells enriched from blood (not recorded which). CDR3 in DNA: TGTGCCAGCAGCCGCAGCGCCGGGGGTAATGAAAAACTGTTTTTT. It specifies CASSRSAGGNEKLFF.